Below are 5 T cell receptor beta chains sequenced from a single sample in a study of T cell changes during pregnancy in multiple sclerosis. Produced via immunoSEQ multiplex PCR; TCRdb's table is partial and in-frame only. The sample yields 55,000 to 70,000 clones, about nine tenths seen once. The sample here was CD4+ T cells from peripheral blood mononuclear cells, taken in the third trimester of pregnancy. The receptors stem from a female donor with multiple sclerosis, enrolled in a pregnancy study.

This sequence joins TRBV29-1 and TRBJ1-5; tentative D call: TRBD1 (6 bases). The CDR3 length is 14 residues. V was cut by 8 bases and J by 1 base, with 15 bases left in between. The V gene's germline CDR1 is SQVTM and CDR2 ANQGSEA. In DNA form, the CDR3 reads TGCAGCTACAGGGCGGGGGGAAGCAATCAGCCCCAGCATTTT. Translated, it gives CSYRAGGSNQPQHF. The variable domain in full, with the rest retrieved from reference TRBV29-1 and TRBJ1-5, is SAVISQKPSRDICQRGTSLTIQCQVDSQVTMMFWYRQQPGQSLTLIATANQGSEATYESGFVIDKFPISRPNLTFSTLTVSNMSPEDSSIYLCSYRAGGSNQPQHFGDGTRLSIL.

Judged by abundance, this clone is medium-sized. The V and J genes are TRBV7-3 and TRBJ1-2; D is uncertain. V lost 1 base and J 4 bases, leaving 7 bases between the germline ends. The length of the CDR3 is 13 residues. Germline values: CDR1 SGHTA, CDR2 FQGTGA. This CDR3 reads CASSLNPGYGYTF. Written as DNA, the CDR3 is TGTGCCAGCAGCTTAAACCCAGGCTATGGCTACACCTTC.

CDR3 DNA: TGTGCCAGTAGTATATCCGGGCAGGGCTCCTACAATGAGCAGTTCTTC. This encodes CASSISGQGSYNEQFF. V usage is TRBV19 and J usage is TRBJ2-1, with a tentative D call TRBD1 (5 bases). The germline V gene encodes CDR1 LNHDA and CDR2 SQIVND (reference sequence). The CDR3 has 16 amino acids. Trimming shortened V by 2 bases and J by 0 bases, and 11 bases separated the two germline ends.

The J gene is TRBJ2-2, the V gene TRBV5-4, with D maybe TRBD1 (5 bases). Trimming pared 2 bases from V and 2 bases from J, leaving 10 bases between. This CDR3 comprises 15 residues. The germline CDR1 and CDR2 sequences are SGHNT and YYREEE (reference sequence). The CDR3 loop reads CASSFGQGNTGELFF. As DNA, the CDR3 is TGTGCCAGCAGCTTTGGCCAGGGCAACACCGGGGAGCTGTTTTTT.

In its sample, this clone was seen once. This chain links TRBV5-1 with TRBJ2-2; possible D gene TRBD2, 6 bases. This CDR3 is 19 amino acids long. Trimming cost V 4 bases and J 3 bases, with 25 bases left between them. Germline lookup yields CDR1 SGHRS and CDR2 YFSETQ. CDR3 sequence (DNA): TGCGCCAGCAGCCGATATAGAGGGTCGGGAGACTGGGACACCGGGGAGCTGTTTTTT. Residues: CASSRYRGSGDWDTGELFF.